This T cell receptor (beta chain) was recovered during a study of CD8 T cells in ankylosing spondylitis. Study-wide points: A TCR beta motif made of fewer than ten highly homologous variants seemed typical of ankylosing spondylitis blood.

In making TCR beta libraries, quantitative 5'-RACE with molecular barcodes was used. TCRdb ran MiXCR on the 5' RACE reads and lists one entry per CDR3 protein. In the table there are roughly 160,000 distinct CDR3 sequences, around a tenth of which are singletons. V gave up 2 bases and J gave up 5 bases; unmatched junction bases: 4. This CDR3 is 14 amino acids long. Germline V gene data show CDR1 as MGHDK and CDR2 as SYGVNS. This clonotype was recorded a few times. Antigen specificity is unknown. J is TRBJ2-5 and V is TRBV25-1; 8 bases align to TRBD2. The sequenced sample was blood, either unsorted or a sorted T cell fraction (not recorded which). This TCR was sampled from a female donor with ankylosing spondylitis or in good health (not recorded which). CDR3 amino acids: CASSEGRGAETQYF. DNA for the CDR3: TGTGCCAGCAGTGAAGGGCGGGGGGCCGAGACCCAGTACTTC.